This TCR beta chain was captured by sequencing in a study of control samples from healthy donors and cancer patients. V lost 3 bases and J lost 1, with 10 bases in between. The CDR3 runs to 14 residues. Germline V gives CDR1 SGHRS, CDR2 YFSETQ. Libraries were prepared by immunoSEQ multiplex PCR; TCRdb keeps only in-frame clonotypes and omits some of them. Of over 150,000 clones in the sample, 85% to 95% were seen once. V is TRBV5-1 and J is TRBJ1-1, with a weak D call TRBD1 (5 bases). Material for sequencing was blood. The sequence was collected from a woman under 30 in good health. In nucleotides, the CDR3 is TGCGCCAGCAGCTGGAGTAGGGGGAACACTGAAGCTTTCTTT. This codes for CASSWSRGNTEAFF.